These 25 T cell receptor beta chains originate from one sample sequenced in a study of cytomegalovirus exposure and HLA in healthy donors (dated by TCRdb to the late 2010s). Library preparation used the immunoSEQ multiplex PCR assay. The multiplex PCR relied on a mix of 60 forward primers for TCR Vbeta segments and 13 reverse primers for TCR Jbeta segments. The clones in this table, taken by TCRdb from immuneACCESS, are in-frame only. Not every clone is retained; where verified, under half of the shortfall comes from an unresolved V gene, and the cause of the rest is unknown. The sample table contains more than 50,000 clones; only one count was recorded for around 86% of them. About 10% of the sample is held by the ten biggest clonotypes. The specimen was PBMCs. These receptor sequences come from a female donor in good health and CMV-seronegative.

The table lists this clone with a few counts. The chain has TRBV5-1 and TRBJ2-3; 7 positions agree with TRBD2. The V segment lost 1 base and the J segment 0 bases; nucleotides outside the gene matches: 2. The CDR3 extends over 15 amino acids. Per germline, CDR1 SGHRS and CDR2 YFSETQ. This chain's CDR3 is CASSLSGASTDTQYF. The CDR3 bases are TGCGCCAGCAGCTTGAGCGGGGCGAGCACAGATACGCAGTATTTT.

The chain has TRBV18 and TRBJ2-1; TRBD2 agrees at 13 bases. J gave up 8 bases and V 8 bases, and 9 bases lay outside the gene matches. The CDR3 has 15 residues. Germline assignment: CDR1 KGHSH and CDR2 LQKENI. The CDR3: CASRLAGGPIHEQFF. The CDR3 DNA reads as TGTGCCAGCCGACTAGCGGGGGGCCCGATCCATGAGCAGTTCTTC.

The V call is TRBV6-5, the J call TRBJ1-2; 10 bases are shared with TRBD1. V was clipped by 2 bases and J by 8 bases; unmatched bases: 5. Germline V gives CDR1 MNHEY, CDR2 SVGAGI. This CDR3 is built from 14 residues. The CDR3 spells CASSYAGQGFGYTF. CDR3 nucleotides: TGTGCCAGCAGTTACGCGGGACAGGGGTTCGGCTACACCTTC.

The chain links TRBV5-1 to TRBJ1-6; the match to TRBD1 covers 9 bases. Per the germline V gene, CDR1 is SGHRS and CDR2 is YFSETQ. J gave up 0 bases and V 4 bases, and 5 bases lay outside the gene matches. The CDR3 loop spans 17 amino acids. The CDR3: CASSPGTGSSYNSPLHF. Here the CDR3 DNA reads TGCGCCAGCAGCCCGGGGACAGGGAGCTCCTATAATTCACCCCTCCACTTT.

The chain has TRBV9 and TRBJ1-1; D unclear. This CDR3 region has 15 residues. Germline V CDR1 and CDR2: SGDLS, YYNGEE. V gave up 0 bases and J gave up 1 base, with 10 bases separating them. CDR3 protein: CASSVAWGGNTEAFF. The DNA of the CDR3 is TGTGCCAGCAGCGTAGCTTGGGGAGGGAACACTGAAGCTTTCTTT.

This clone was recorded a few times. This rearrangement joins TRBV6-5 to TRBJ2-1, with TRBD2 matching over 13 bases. V lost 6 bases, J lost 8 bases, and 7 bases stayed unmatched. Germline V gene data show CDR1 as MNHEY and CDR2 as SVGAGI. The CDR3 runs 15 residues. The CDR3 reads CASSPTSGGAYEQFF. The CDR3 DNA sequence: TGTGCCAGCAGCCCAACTAGCGGGGGGGCCTATGAGCAGTTCTTC.

This chain joins TRBV19 and TRBJ2-6, with 7 bases matching TRBD1. In germline, CDR1 is LNHDA, CDR2 SQIVND (reference sequence). The CDR3 is made up of 18 amino acids. Losses at the gene ends were 3 bases for V and 2 bases for J; bases not matched to a gene: 10. CDR3 bases: TGTGCCAGTAGTATCCCGACAGGGATGAGCCCTGGGGCCAACGTCCTGACTTTC. Protein product: CASSIPTGMSPGANVLTF. Looking up the rest from reference TRBV19 and TRBJ2-6 gives the full variable domain: DGGITQSPKYLFRKEGQNVTLSCEQNLNHDAMYWYRQDPGQGLRLIYYSQIVNDFQKGDIAEGYSVSREKKESFPLTVTSAQKNPTAFYLCASSIPTGMSPGANVLTFGAGSRLTVL.

This clone was picked up one time. The gene calls are TRBV11-2 and TRBJ2-7, with D possibly matching TRBD2 (5 bases). The V end was cut by 5 bases, the J end by 0 bases, with 17 bases between. The germline CDR1 and CDR2 sequences are SGHAT and FQNNGV. This CDR3 has 16 residues. CDR3 in amino acids: CASSERGRDSSYEQYF. The CDR3 bases are TGTGCCAGCAGCGAAAGAGGACGGGATAGCTCCTACGAGCAGTACTTC. The full variable domain, its missing parts supplied by reference TRBV11-2 and TRBJ2-7, is EAGVAQSPRYKIIEKRQSVAFWCNPISGHATLYWYQQILGQGPKLLIQFQNNGVVDDSQLPKDRFSAERLKGVDSTLKIQPAKLEDSAVYLCASSERGRDSSYEQYFGPGTRLTVT.

The chain has TRBV11-3 and TRBJ2-7; 9 bases map to TRBD2. The germline gives CDR1 SGHNT, CDR2 YENEEA. The length of the CDR3 is 15 residues. The V segment lost 5 bases and the J segment 0 bases; nucleotides outside the gene matches: 5. CDR3 region: CASSPGSGSSYEQYF. The CDR3 DNA is TGTGCCAGCAGCCCAGGTAGCGGGAGCTCCTACGAGCAGTACTTC.

This chain uses TRBV19 with TRBJ2-5; D is perhaps TRBD1 (6 bases). The J call is doubtful: the DNA matches TRBJ2-7 better. CDR1 and CDR2 from the germline V gene are LNHDA and SQIVND (reference sequence). The CDR3 extends over 14 amino acids. DNA for the CDR3: TGTGCCAGTAGCCGCGAGACAGGAGCCTACGAGCAGTACTTC. Its protein is CASSRETGAYEQYF.

The V call is TRBV6-1, the J call TRBJ2-3, with 12 bases aligning to TRBD2. Germline CDR1 and CDR2: MNHNS and SASEGT. The CDR3 has 17 residues. The V gene end was trimmed by 0 bases and the J gene end by 5 bases; junction bases not matched to a gene: 6. Here the CDR3 DNA reads TGTGCCAGCAGTGAAGCGAAGCTAGCGGGGGGGGTAGATACGCAGTATTTT. It encodes CASSEAKLAGGVDTQYF.

In its sample, this clone ranks as medium-sized. The chain links TRBV6-1 to TRBJ1-6; TRBD1 matches 9 bases. V lost 3 bases to trimming and J lost 10 bases; unmatched junction nucleotides: 10. CDR1 and CDR2 (germline): MNHNS, SASEGT. The CDR3 runs to 16 residues. The CDR3 region has the DNA TGTGCCAGCAGTGAGGGTGGGGGACAGGGTTTCTCACCCCTCCACTTT. This encodes CASSEGGGQGFSPLHF.

The gene calls are TRBV5-1 and TRBJ2-7, with 7 nucleotides matching TRBD1. Germline CDR1 reads SGHRS; CDR2 reads YFSETQ. V lost 0 bases to trimming and J lost 6 bases; unmatched junction nucleotides: 3. The CDR3 length is 13 residues. The DNA for the CDR3 is TGCGCCAGCAGCTTGGGACAGGGCGTCGAGCAGTACTTC. Its protein is CASSLGQGVEQYF.

This clone showed up just once. The chain is built from TRBV5-4 and TRBJ1-1; D gene uncertain. V was cut by 0 bases and J by 1 base, with 10 bases left in between. The V gene's germline CDR1 is SGHNT and CDR2 YYREEE (reference sequence). This CDR3 region has 15 residues. CDR3 bases: TGTGCCAGCAGCTTGGCTCATGAGAGGAACACTGAAGCTTTCTTT. It codes for CASSLAHERNTEAFF.

Only a few counts were recorded for this clone. The genes are TRBV2 and TRBJ2-5; TRBD1 matches 12 bases. Germline V gives CDR1 SNHLY, CDR2 FYNNEI. J gave up 5 bases and V 6 bases, and 1 base lay outside the gene matches. The CDR3 consists of 13 residues. The CDR3 here is CASRGQGAETQYF. The CDR3 nucleotides read TGTGCCAGCAGGGGACAGGGGGCGGAGACCCAGTACTTC.

This clone came up once. The V call is TRBV2, the J call TRBJ2-2, with 7 bases identical to TRBD1. The V gene's germline CDR1 is SNHLY and CDR2 FYNNEI. V lost 6 bases and J lost 0; bases outside the gene matches: 4. The CDR3 is 15 amino acids. The chain's CDR3 is CASRGDRSNTGELFF. DNA for the CDR3: TGTGCCAGCAGGGGGGACAGATCGAACACCGGGGAGCTGTTTTTT.

V usage is TRBV6-5 and J usage is TRBJ2-7, with D tentatively TRBD1 (6 bases). The CDR3 is 15 amino acids. V lost 0 bases and J 2 bases, leaving 11 bases between the germline ends. CDR1 MNHEY and CDR2 SVGAGI come from the germline V gene. The CDR3 sequence is CASSYSRTAPYEQYF. In DNA, the CDR3 is TGTGCCAGCAGTTACTCGAGGACAGCTCCCTACGAGCAGTACTTC.

The rearrangement joins TRBV9 to TRBJ2-1, with 14 nucleotides matching TRBD2. The V and J ends lost 4 bases and 9 bases, in that order; junction bases with no gene match: 3. The CDR3 consists of 14 residues. In germline, CDR1 is SGDLS, CDR2 YYNGEE. CDR3 region: CASSPGTSGGEQFF. The CDR3, as DNA: TGTGCCAGCAGCCCGGGGACTAGCGGGGGTGAGCAGTTCTTC.

The chain combines TRBV15 with TRBJ2-1; possibly TRBD1 for D (5 bases). Germline CDR1 reads LNHNV; CDR2 reads YYDKDF (reference sequence). V was pared by 0 bases and J by 2 bases, with 17 bases between. The CDR3 extends over 18 amino acids. For the CDR3, the DNA is TGTGCCACCAGCAGAGATTATGGGGCCCAGGGCACCTACAATGAGCAGTTCTTC. As protein: CATSRDYGAQGTYNEQFF.

This chain links TRBV6-1 with TRBJ2-4, with 7 nucleotides matching TRBD1. After removal of 3 bases from V and 5 bases from J, the junction contained 7 bases not matched to a gene. Per the germline V gene, CDR1 is MNHNS and CDR2 is SASEGT. The CDR3 is 15 amino acids. In DNA, the CDR3 is TGTGCCAGCAGTGACGGAAGGGGGCGTGAAAACATTCAGTACTTC. It yields the protein CASSDGRGRENIQYF.

The V and J genes are TRBV27 and TRBJ2-7; TRBD2 agrees at 10 bases. Per the germline V gene, CDR1 is MNHEY and CDR2 is SMNVEV (reference sequence). The CDR3 spans 12 residues. Germline trimming cut 6 bases from V and 10 bases from J; bases unmatched to any gene: 6. The CDR3 loop reads CASSGLAGEQYF. The CDR3, as DNA: TGTGCCAGCAGCGGGCTAGCGGGGGAACAGTACTTC.

V usage is TRBV7-2 and J usage is TRBJ1-2; 9 nucleotides align to TRBD1. Germline values: CDR1 SGHTA, CDR2 FQGNSA. J gave up 6 bases and V 4 bases, and 6 bases lay outside the gene matches. The CDR3 length is 14 residues. CDR3 amino acids: CASSSGQGWDGYTF. The CDR3 nucleotides read TGTGCCAGCAGCTCCGGACAGGGGTGGGATGGCTACACCTTC.

The rearrangement joins TRBV28 to TRBJ2-5; no clear D gene. V lost 5 bases and J 5 bases, leaving 6 bases between the germline ends. The CDR3 has 11 residues. Germline-derived CDR1 and CDR2 are MDHEN and SYDVKM. CDR3 DNA sequence: TGTGCCAGCAGTGATCGGGAGACCCAGTACTTC. Its protein product is CASSDRETQYF.

Only one count was recorded for this clone. Here the CDR3 reads CASSQKEEILGYEQYF. The CDR3 bases are TGCGCCAGCAGCCAAAAAGAGGAAATTTTGGGCTACGAGCAGTACTTC. The rearrangement links TRBV4-1 to TRBJ2-7, with no clear D. This CDR3 spans 16 amino acids. V was pared by 2 bases and J by 3 bases, with 17 bases between. CDR1 MGHRA and CDR2 YSYEKL come from the germline V gene.

This chain connects TRBV27 to TRBJ2-1, with TRBD2 matching 11 bases. The CDR3 extends over 18 amino acids. The J segment lost 4 bases and the V segment lost 4 bases, leaving 12 bases of the junction unmatched. CDR1 is MNHEY, CDR2 SMNVEV, per germline (reference sequence). This chain's CDR3 is CASSSLRLAGGRYNEQFF. In DNA, the CDR3 is TGTGCCAGCAGTTCCCTTCGCCTAGCGGGAGGAAGGTACAATGAGCAGTTCTTC.